The T cell receptor beta chain described here comes from a study of OX40 agonist ivuxolimab in advanced cancers. Study conclusions and caveats: Low normalized T-cell clonal expansion was additionally recorded for some nonresponders.

Some clones are missing from TCRdb's copy, which holds only in-frame ones; the method was immunoSEQ multiplex PCR. The sample has about 82,000 clones, 80% to 90% seen once. As for this clone: Antigen: not known.

J was trimmed by 4 bases and V by 3 bases; bases with no gene match: 3. This CDR3 is built from 15 residues. Germline V gene lookup returns CDR1 LNHNV and CDR2 YYDKDF (reference sequence). The chain uses TRBV15 and TRBJ2-3, with 11 bases lining up with TRBD2. The receptor comes from an adult with an advanced solid tumor such as melanoma, head and neck, liver or kidney cancer. The sequences come from CD4+ or CD8+ T cells sorted from blood, collected in a trial of the OX40 agonist ivuxolimab. The CDR3 DNA is TGTGCCACCAGCAGGACTAGCGGGAATCCAGATACGCAGTATTTT. Residues: CATSRTSGNPDTQYF.